These 30 T cell receptor beta chains were sequenced from one sample in a study of regulatory T cells in long-lasting Graves disease. For TCR beta, libraries came from iRepertoire HTBI primers and Arm-PCR of CDR3 regions. TCRdb used MiXCR to reprocess the multiplex PCR reads, holding one entry per CDR3 protein. The table records around 460,000 distinct CDR3 sequences, roughly 22% of them present only once. Time point described: persistent/refractory GD, antithyroid drugs over 5 years with positive TRAb. PBMC RNA was the source of the TCR library. Sequences were derived from peripheral blood mononuclear cells (PBMCs), sampled when the disease was refractory, from a patient treated with antithyroid drugs. The origin of the receptors is a female donor with Graves disease.

This clonotype turned up a few times. The chain carries TRBV5-1 and TRBJ1-4; D call uncertain. Per germline, CDR1 SGHRS and CDR2 YFSETQ. The CDR3 is 12 amino acids. V was trimmed by 7 bases and J by 5 bases, leaving 9 bases between them. The CDR3 DNA follows: TGCGCCAGCGTCGGCGAGAATGAAAAACTGTTTTTT. It yields the protein CASVGENEKLFF.

This clonotype has just a few counts. The chain is built from TRBV11-1 and TRBJ2-7; 8 positions match TRBD2. CDR1 is SGHAT, CDR2 FQDESV, per germline (reference sequence). The ends lost 5 bases at V and 2 bases at J; junction bases unmatched: 8. The CDR3 has 15 amino acids. The CDR3 DNA follows: TGTGCCAGCAGCCCCTCTAATAGCGGGACCTACGAGCAGTACTTC. Translated: CASSPSNSGTYEQYF.

In its sample, this clonotype was seen a few times. The V gene is TRBV10-3, the J gene TRBJ1-6; D ambiguous. Germline V CDR1 and CDR2: ENHRY, SYGVKD. Between the trimmed V and J ends, which lost 3 bases and 6 bases, there was a span of 12 bases. The CDR3 is made up of 15 amino acids. CDR3 DNA sequence: TGTGCCATCAGTGATCAGGCACGGAGTAATTCACCCCTCCACTTT. Its translation: CAISDQARSNSPLHF.

This clonotype was seen repeatedly, ten times or more. This chain uses TRBV6-1 with TRBJ2-7; possibly TRBD1 for D (6 bases). V was clipped by 6 bases and J by 7 bases, with 16 bases between them. CDR1 is MNHNS and CDR2 is SASEGT in the germline V gene. The CDR3 is 13 residues long. DNA for the CDR3: TGTGCCAGCAGAATAAACCGGGACACTGAGCAGTACTTC. Translating it yields CASRINRDTEQYF.

This clonotype was detected ten times or more. This chain connects TRBV7-2 to TRBJ1-1; tentative D call: TRBD1 (6 bases). Trimming cost V 7 bases and J 4 bases, with 16 bases left between them. CDR3 length: 14 amino acids. Per germline, CDR1 SGHTA and CDR2 FQGNSA. In nucleotides, the CDR3 is TGTGCCAGCACGTTTCGGGGGGGGGCCACTGAAGCTTTCTTT. Translated: CASTFRGGATEAFF.

Comments on this clonotype: This may be a read error, as it is one base from a much larger clone. V gene TRBV6-9 combines with J gene TRBJ1-2; a weak D match, TRBD1 (5 bases). Per germline, CDR1 MNHGY and CDR2 SVAAGI. The CDR3 has 15 residues. V was trimmed by 3 bases and J by 2 bases, leaving 13 bases between them. In DNA form, the CDR3 reads TGTGCCAGCAGTTACTACGGGGGATTCAACTATGGCTACACCTTC. The encoded protein is CASSYYGGFNYGYTF.

This clonotype was detected a few times. The chain recombines TRBV7-2 with TRBJ2-3, with TRBD2 identical over 8 bases. V gave up 7 bases and J gave up 4 bases; unmatched junction bases: 13. CDR3 length equals 16 residues. Germline V gene data show CDR1 as SGHTA and CDR2 as FQGNSA. Written as DNA, the CDR3 is TGTGCCAGCATCAAACCCGGGCGGGGGGATGCAGATACGCAGTATTTT. It yields the protein CASIKPGRGDADTQYF.

There are many counts of this clonotype. This chain links TRBV11-2 with TRBJ1-2; D might be TRBD1 (6 bases). CDR1 and CDR2 (germline): SGHAT, FQNNGV. The CDR3 sequence is 15 residues long. The V gene lost 6 bases and the J gene lost 1 base, with 15 bases spanning the gap. CDR3 nucleotides: TGTGCCAGCAGAGCGATGGACAGCGTTAACTATGGCTACACCTTC. Translated: CASRAMDSVNYGYTF.

V usage is TRBV20-1 and J usage is TRBJ2-7; 12 bases line up with TRBD2. This CDR3 region has 14 residues. Trimming at V came to 3 bases and at J to 4 bases, leaving 4 bases not matched to a gene. The germline CDR1 and CDR2 sequences are DFQATT and SNEGSKA (reference sequence). CDR3 coding DNA: TGCAGTGCTAGCGTTCTAGCGGGAGGGTACGAGCAGTACTTC. It specifies CSASVLAGGYEQYF.

This clonotype was seen a handful of times. The chain combines TRBV9 with TRBJ1-1, with a possible D match to TRBD1 (5 bases). V shed 4 bases and J shed 1 base, with 14 bases lying between them. The CDR3 runs 15 residues. The V gene's germline CDR1 is SGDLS and CDR2 YYNGEE. CDR3: CASSRYGTENTEAFF. The CDR3 nucleotides read TGTGCCAGCAGCCGTTACGGGACCGAGAACACTGAAGCTTTCTTT.

This clonotype has ten or more counts. The chain couples TRBV11-3 to TRBJ2-7; perhaps TRBD2 as D (6 bases). V dropped 4 bases and J dropped 4 bases, with 17 bases sitting between them. Germline CDR1 SGHNT, CDR2 YENEEA. The CDR3 loop spans 15 amino acids. As DNA, the CDR3 is TGTGCCAGCAGCTCCCTGAGCCGGGAGATTTACGAGCAGTACTTC. Translating gives CASSSLSREIYEQYF.

This clonotype was seen a single time. This could be a read error, since a much larger clone is one nucleotide away. The rearrangement joins TRBV6-9 to TRBJ1-4; unclear D gene. Germline V gene lookup returns CDR1 MNHGY and CDR2 SVAAGI. The CDR3 is 14 residues long. The CDR3 region is CASSSQTTNEELFF. In DNA, the CDR3 is TGTGCCAGCAGTTCCCAAACAACTAATGAAGAACTGTTTTTT.

With regard to this clonotype: The missing conserved phenylalanine or tryptophan at the end of this CDR3 makes a read error likely. The chain carries TRBV5-1 and TRBJ2-7; weak D call: TRBD1 (5 bases). CDR3 length: 17 amino acids. CDR1 is SGHRS and CDR2 is YFSETQ in the germline V gene. The germline V and J ends were trimmed by 0 bases and 4 bases, with 20 bases remaining between them. CDR3 residues: CASSLEWGHAPMYEQYL. DNA for the CDR3: TGCGCCAGCAGCTTGGAATGGGGCCACGCACCCATGTACGAGCAGTACCTC.

This clonotype was counted at least ten times. The chain carries TRBV7-2 and TRBJ2-3, with D perhaps TRBD1 or TRBD2 (6 bases each). The CDR3 extends over 16 amino acids. V dropped 0 bases and J dropped 4 bases, with 14 bases sitting between them. Germline loops: CDR1 SGHTA, CDR2 FQGNSA. CDR3 residues: CASSLALHREADTQYF. The CDR3 bases are TGTGCCAGCAGCTTAGCGCTTCACAGGGAGGCAGATACGCAGTATTTT.

This clonotype was counted ten times or more. CDR3 residues: CASSLYVNTEAFF. The DNA for the CDR3 is TGTGCCAGCAGCCTCTATGTGAACACTGAAGCTTTCTTT. The chain combines TRBV28 with TRBJ1-1; D ambiguous. V gave up 6 bases and J gave up 0 bases, with 8 bases separating them. The CDR3 has 13 amino acids. The germline CDR1 and CDR2 sequences are MDHEN and SYDVKM.

This clonotype appeared a few times. The rearrangement joins TRBV10-3 to TRBJ2-5; 13 bases are shared with TRBD2. After removal of 5 bases from V and 5 bases from J, the junction contained 5 bases not matched to a gene. Germline V CDR1 and CDR2: ENHRY, SYGVKD. The CDR3 extends over 15 amino acids. CDR3 region: CAISFGLAGEETQYF. CDR3 bases: TGTGCCATCAGTTTCGGACTAGCGGGAGAGGAGACCCAGTACTTC.

This clonotype was found a few times. The chain uses TRBV3-1 and TRBJ1-1; D remains ambiguous. V lost 1 base, J lost 0 bases, and 9 bases lay in between. Germline lookup yields CDR1 LGHDT and CDR2 YNNKEL (reference sequence). The CDR3 contains 15 residues. DNA for the CDR3: TGTGCCAGCAGCCAAGGGCTGTATGTGAACACTGAAGCTTTCTTT. Its protein product is CASSQGLYVNTEAFF.

This clonotype has ten or more counts. The J gene is TRBJ1-2, the V gene TRBV28; D is possibly TRBD1 (5 bases). The CDR3 has 16 amino acids. V was cut by 4 bases and J by 2 bases, with 17 bases left in between. Per germline, CDR1 MDHEN and CDR2 SYDVKM. The CDR3 DNA follows: TGTGCCAGCAGTTCCTACCCCGGGACGGCGAACTATGGCTACACCTTC. Amino acids: CASSSYPGTANYGYTF.

This clonotype was detected ten times or more. The chain has TRBV13 and TRBJ2-5; D is possibly TRBD1 or TRBD2 (6 bases each). Germline-derived CDR1 and CDR2 are PRHDT and FYEKMQ (reference sequence). V was trimmed by 0 bases and J by 4 bases, leaving 21 bases between them. The CDR3 spans 18 residues. CDR3 sequence reads: CASSLGRFGGASVETQYF. The CDR3 nucleotides are TGTGCCAGCAGCTTAGGCCGGTTCGGGGGCGCCTCGGTAGAGACCCAGTACTTC.

This clonotype came up a few times. V gene TRBV2 combines with J gene TRBJ2-5; D unresolved. Germline V gives CDR1 SNHLY, CDR2 FYNNEI. There are 12 residues in the CDR3. The ends were cut back, 8 bases at V and 1 base at J, with 8 bases in the middle. CDR3 sequence: CASHRGQETQYF. In DNA form, the CDR3 reads TGTGCCAGCCACCGTGGCCAAGAGACCCAGTACTTC.

In this sample, this clonotype turned up many times. The rearrangement uses TRBV12-3 or TRBV12-4 and TRBJ2-7, with 8 bases that match TRBD2. V gave up 3 bases and J gave up 3 bases; unmatched junction bases: 4. The length of the CDR3 is 14 residues. CDR3 in DNA: TGTGCCAGCAGTTTCATCCTAGCGGGCTACGAGCAGTACTTC. It encodes CASSFILAGYEQYF.

This clonotype was observed a handful of times. In DNA, the CDR3 is TGTGCCAGCTACGACAGGGGAAGTCAGCCCCAGCATTTT. Protein sequence: CASYDRGSQPQHF. V usage is TRBV6-1 and J usage is TRBJ1-5; 8 nucleotides line up with TRBD1. Germline V gene lookup returns CDR1 MNHNS and CDR2 SASEGT. The CDR3 covers 13 residues. Trimming removed 8 bases from V and 6 bases from J; junction bases left unmatched: 6.

This chain joins TRBV15 and TRBJ2-6; D is uncertain. This CDR3 has 17 residues. V was cut by 1 base and J by 0 bases, with 10 bases left in between. Germline-derived CDR1 and CDR2 are LNHNV and YYDKDF (reference sequence). CDR3: CATSRGWSSSGANVLTF. Written as DNA, the CDR3 is TGTGCCACCAGCAGAGGGTGGAGTTCCTCTGGGGCCAACGTCCTGACTTTC.

The rearrangement links TRBV6-1 to TRBJ2-2; the D call may be TRBD1 or TRBD2 (5 bases each). CDR3 size: 15 residues. Germline lookup yields CDR1 MNHNS and CDR2 SASEGT. V was cut by 7 bases and J by 5 bases, with 17 bases left in between. For the CDR3, the DNA is TGTGCCAGCACAGAGGGACGCTGGGGTACCGGGGAGCTGTTTTTT. It specifies CASTEGRWGTGELFF.

The sample holds a few counts of this clonotype. The chain uses TRBV18 and TRBJ1-4; no clear D gene. Per germline, CDR1 KGHSH and CDR2 LQKENI. The V and J ends lost 6 bases and 0 bases respectively, with 11 bases between them. The CDR3 spans 15 residues. The CDR3: CASSPDSTTNEKLFF. CDR3 sequence (DNA): TGTGCCAGCTCGCCGGACTCTACAACTAATGAAAAACTGTTTTTT.

The chain carries TRBV20-1 and TRBJ2-7; D might be TRBD2 (5 bases). The germline V gene encodes CDR1 DFQATT and CDR2 SNEGSKA (reference sequence). Trimming removed 6 bases at V and 6 bases at J, with 15 bases between. This CDR3 is 12 amino acids long. CDR3: CSATGGLFEQYF. The CDR3 DNA reads as TGCAGTGCCACCGGCGGGCTTTTCGAGCAGTACTTC.

Concerning this clonotype itself: Just one base apart from a much larger clone, this may be a read error. V gene TRBV7-9 combines with J gene TRBJ2-7, with TRBD2 as a possible D gene (6 bases). The CDR3 consists of 14 residues. The germline gives CDR1 SEHNR, CDR2 FQNEAQ (reference sequence). V was pared by 1 base and J by 5 bases, with 12 bases between. CDR3 in amino acids: CASSLGFGGNEQYF. CDR3 DNA: TGTGCCAGCAGCTTAGGATTTGGGGGGAACGAGCAGTACTTC.

The chain carries TRBV4-3 and TRBJ2-7, with a possible D match to TRBD2 (5 bases). Trimming pared 0 bases from V and 6 bases from J, leaving 9 bases between. The germline V gene encodes CDR1 LGHNA and CDR2 YSLEER. CDR3 length: 13 amino acids. Here the CDR3 DNA reads TGCGCCAGCAGCCAAGATCAAGGGAGCGAGCAGTACTTC. Its protein product is CASSQDQGSEQYF.

In this sample, this clonotype turned up many times. This sequence joins TRBV24-1 and TRBJ1-4; no clear D. The germline CDR1 and CDR2 sequences are KGHDR and SFDVKD. This CDR3 comprises 14 residues. The V gene lost 4 bases and the J gene lost 4 bases, with 9 bases spanning the gap. As DNA, the CDR3 is TGTGCCACCAGTGAGAACGGCTATAATGAAAAACTGTTTTTT. It yields the protein CATSENGYNEKLFF.

The chain has TRBV29-1 and TRBJ1-1; possibly TRBD1 for D (6 bases). CDR1 is SQVTM and CDR2 is ANQGSEA in the germline V gene. The CDR3 is 10 amino acids. DNA of the CDR3: TGCAGAGGGGGGCACACTGAAGCTTTCTTT. It yields the protein CRGGHTEAFF.